This TCR beta chain is from a study of shared clonotypes between healthy human individuals. Study details: Each donor had three CD4 naive, three CD4 memory, two CD8 naive and one CD8 memory plate.

Study outcomes and limitations: Generally, estimated richness proved larger in naive subsets than it did in memory subsets.

From germline, CDR1 is MNHEY and CDR2 SMNVEV (reference sequence). The germline V and J ends were trimmed by 2 bases and 7 bases, with 14 bases remaining between them. The CDR3 contains 14 residues. This clone turned up a few times. Its antigen is as yet unknown. The authors distributed each subset's genomic DNA evenly over several immunoSEQ plates. The method was immunoSEQ multiplex PCR; TCRdb's version includes in-frame clones alone and lacks a portion of them. The data show roughly 2.1 million clones, approximately 94% seen once. The naive CD8 population came from CD45RO-negative cells selected for CCR7, without terminally differentiated effector memory CD45RA+ cells.

Sequencing used naive CD8+ T cells from PBMCs. This TCR derives from a man aged 18 to 30 in good health. Some clones in this sample may be carry-over from other donors' samples. The chain recombines TRBV27 with TRBJ1-1; D possibly corresponds to TRBD1 (6 bases). The CDR3: CASSLRLGANEAFF. The CDR3 DNA sequence: TGTGCCAGCAGTTTACGGTTGGGGGCAAATGAAGCTTTCTTT.